The TCR beta chain under discussion was sequenced for a study of beta chain features in type 1 diabetes. The study, taken as a whole, reports: In all four CD4+ subsets, TCRB CDR3 length was significantly, moderately reduced in type 1 diabetes.

Notes on this clone: Its matching antigen is unknown.

The CDR3 loop spans 13 amino acids. Germline CDR1 SGHDN, CDR2 FVKESK. The V end was cut by 0 bases, the J end by 12 bases, with 12 bases between. The authors reverse transcribed all of the isolated RNA, so sequencing captured expressed TCRB transcripts. Assay: immunoSEQ multiplex PCR; the TCRdb copy retains only in-frame clones and omits some. The profile shows some 660,000 clones, over 11% of them singletons. The TCR was taken from a man younger than 35 with type 1 diabetes. Sequencing was done on a sample of naive CD4+ T cells from blood. The chain uses TRBV14 and TRBJ2-4; D remains unclear. Here the CDR3 DNA reads TGTGCCAGCAGCCAAGAACCCGCCTGGAGTCAGTACTTC. This sequence encodes CASSQEPAWSQYF.